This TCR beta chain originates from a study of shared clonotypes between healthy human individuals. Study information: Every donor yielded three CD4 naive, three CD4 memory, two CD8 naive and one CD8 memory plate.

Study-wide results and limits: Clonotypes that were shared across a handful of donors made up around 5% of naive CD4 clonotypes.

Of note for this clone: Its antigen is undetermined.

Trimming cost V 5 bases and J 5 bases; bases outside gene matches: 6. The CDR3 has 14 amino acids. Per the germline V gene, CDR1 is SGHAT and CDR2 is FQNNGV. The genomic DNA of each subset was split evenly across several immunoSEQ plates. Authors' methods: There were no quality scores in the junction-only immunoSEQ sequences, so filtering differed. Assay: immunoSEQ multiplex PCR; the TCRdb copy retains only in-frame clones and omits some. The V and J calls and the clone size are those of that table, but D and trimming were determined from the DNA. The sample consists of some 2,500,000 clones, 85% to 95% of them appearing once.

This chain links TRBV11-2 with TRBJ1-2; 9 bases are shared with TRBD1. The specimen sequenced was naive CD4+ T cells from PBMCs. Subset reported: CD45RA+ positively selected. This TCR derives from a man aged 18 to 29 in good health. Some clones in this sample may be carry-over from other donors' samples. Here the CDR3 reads CASSQGQGYYGYTF. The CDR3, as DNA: TGTGCCAGCAGCCAGGGACAGGGATATTATGGCTACACCTTC.